This T cell receptor beta chain was retrieved from a study of T and B cells in COVID-19 patients. CDR3 length: 12 residues. Germline V gives CDR1 LNHNV, CDR2 YYDKDF (reference sequence). Regarding this clonotype: One base away lies a much larger clone, so this may be a sequencing read error.

Multiplex PCR with BIOMED2 TRB-A/B primer pools amplified TRB rearrangements. TCRdb re-derived calls from the multiplex PCR reads in MiXCR, one entry per CDR3 protein. Of some 10,000 distinct CDR3 sequences listed, 30% were seen once; the top ten hold about 30%. Each TRB amplification used about 250-550 ng of genomic DNA from blood. The J gene is TRBJ1-2, the V gene TRBV15; no clear D. The TCR comes from a human donor who had recovered from COVID-19. Sample: blood. The CDR3 nucleotides are TGTGCCTCCAGCAGAGCCTCCTATGGCTACACCTTC. This encodes CASSRASYGYTF. The full variable domain, its missing parts supplied by reference TRBV15 and TRBJ1-2, is DAMVIQNPRYQVTQFGKPVTLSCSQTLNHNVMYWYQQKSSQAPKLLFHYYDKDFNNEADTPDNFQSRRPNTSFCFLDIRSPGLGDTAMYLCASSRASYGYTFGSGTRLTVV.